The rows below give T cell receptor beta chains drawn from one sample of a study of Tregs in tolerant kidney transplant recipients. The repertoire was sequenced with immunoSEQ multiplex PCR; TCRdb's copy has only in-frame clones and lacks some. The data hold under 300,000 clones, with around 81% observed a single time. The sequenced sample consisted of CD4+ T cells from blood. Every receptor here comes from a human donor in good health. The CDR3 runs from the conserved cysteine through the conserved F or W. The order of the fields is CDR3 DNA, CDR3 protein, clone size, J gene, D gene, V gene. The D gene is left open where the match is weak. Some rows mark clone size as missing; the rest say once, few, many or name a class of expanded clone.

DNA: TGTGCCAGCAGGGGTATGGGGTACACCGGGGAGCTGTTTTTT
CDR3: CASRGMGYTGELFF
size: -
J: TRBJ2-2
D: -
V: TRBV2

DNA: TGCAGCGTTGAGGCTCCGGGACTCCAAGAGACCCAGTACTTC
CDR3: CSVEAPGLQETQYF
size: -
J: TRBJ2-5
D: -
V: TRBV29-1

DNA: TGTGCCAGCAGCCCCCACGGGGGCGAGCAGTTCTTC
CDR3: CASSPHGGEQFF
size: -
J: TRBJ2-1
D: -
V: TRBV13

DNA: TGCGCCAGCAGCTTAGGGGTTGCAGCTTCGGGCACTGAAGCTTTCTTT
CDR3: CASSLGVAASGTEAFF
size: few
J: TRBJ1-1
D: -
V: TRBV5-1

DNA: TGTGCCAGCAGCTTTTATAGGAACACTGAAGCTTTCTTT
CDR3: CASSFYRNTEAFF
size: -
J: TRBJ1-1
D: -
V: TRBV11-2

DNA: TGTGCCAGCAGCTTAGAAGGACAGGGGGCGATGGCCCTCCTGAACACCATATATTTT
CDR3: CASSLEGQGAMALLNTIYF
size: -
J: TRBJ1-3
D: TRBD1
V: TRBV7-9

DNA: TGTGCCAGTAGTATGCCTGGGGGGGTTGGCTACACCTTC
CDR3: CASSMPGGVGYTF
size: -
J: TRBJ1-2
D: -
V: TRBV19

DNA: TGTGCCAGCAGTGAATTCGTGGGAGAGACCCAGTACTTC
CDR3: CASSEFVGETQYF
size: -
J: TRBJ2-5
D: -
V: TRBV2

DNA: TGTGCCAGCAGCTTCTACTCCAGCTCCTATAATTCACCCCTCCACTTT
CDR3: CASSFYSSSYNSPLHF
size: -
J: TRBJ1-6
D: -
V: TRBV13

DNA: TGTGCCAGCAGCTCGGGGGTTGGGGCCAACGTCCTGACTTTC
CDR3: CASSSGVGANVLTF
size: -
J: TRBJ2-6
D: -
V: TRBV7-6

DNA: TGTGCCAGTAGAGAAACAATAGCCAAAAACATTCAGTACTTC
CDR3: CASRETIAKNIQYF
size: few
J: TRBJ2-4
D: -
V: TRBV19

DNA: TGCGCCAGCAGCGGGGACGGTAACTATGGCTACACCTTC
CDR3: CASSGDGNYGYTF
size: few
J: TRBJ1-2
D: -
V: TRBV5-1

DNA: TGCGCCAGCAGTGAGGCCGGGACCGAAAAACTGTTTTTT
CDR3: CASSEAGTEKLFF
size: -
J: TRBJ1-4
D: -
V: TRBV10-1

DNA: TGCGCCAGCAGCGGACAGGGTGGCGATGAGCAGTTCTTC
CDR3: CASSGQGGDEQFF
size: once
J: TRBJ2-1
D: TRBD1
V: TRBV10-1

DNA: TGTGCCAGCAGCTTAGGGCCGGACAGGCCTGAGCAGTACTTC
CDR3: CASSLGPDRPEQYF
size: -
J: TRBJ2-7
D: TRBD1
V: TRBV11-2

DNA: TGTGCCAGCAGCCACGCGACTAGCGTCTCTGGGGCCAACGTCCTGACTTTC
CDR3: CASSHATSVSGANVLTF
size: -
J: TRBJ2-6
D: TRBD2
V: TRBV4-2

DNA: TGTGCCAGCAGCCTCCGCAGGGCCCCCAATTCACCCCTCCACTTT
CDR3: CASSLRRAPNSPLHF
size: -
J: TRBJ1-6
D: -
V: TRBV7-9

DNA: TGTGCCAGCTCACCACCAGAAGGGGGAGCCAAAAACATTCAGTACTTC
CDR3: CASSPPEGGAKNIQYF
size: -
J: TRBJ2-4
D: -
V: TRBV18

DNA: TGTGCCTGGAGTGGGAATGGCCTCGACACAGATACGCAGTATTTT
CDR3: CAWSGNGLDTDTQYF
size: -
J: TRBJ2-3
D: -
V: TRBV30

DNA: TGTGCCAGCAGCACGAGAGGGGGACAGTTAAATCAGCCCCAGCATTTT
CDR3: CASSTRGGQLNQPQHF
size: few
J: TRBJ1-5
D: TRBD1
V: TRBV6-6

DNA: TGCGCCAGCAGCCTCGGCGACAGGGGCTCCCTCGAGCAGTACTTC
CDR3: CASSLGDRGSLEQYF
size: -
J: TRBJ2-7
D: TRBD1
V: TRBV5-1

DNA: TGTGCCAGCTCACCGTCCCAGGGGAGCAATCAGCCCCAGCATTTT
CDR3: CASSPSQGSNQPQHF
size: -
J: TRBJ1-5
D: -
V: TRBV18

DNA: TGCGCCAGCAGCTTGTTATCTTCTAGGACGGCCACTGAAGCTTTCTTT
CDR3: CASSLLSSRTATEAFF
size: -
J: TRBJ1-1
D: -
V: TRBV5-1

DNA: TGTGCCTGGAGTGCCTACCGACAGGGGAGCGATTTT
CDR3: CAWSAYRQGSDF
size: -
J: TRBJ2-3
D: TRBD1
V: TRBV30

DNA: TGTGCCAGCAGCTTATTCGGGGCGGGGACCGGGGAGCTGTTTTTT
CDR3: CASSLFGAGTGELFF
size: -
J: TRBJ2-2
D: -
V: TRBV11-3

DNA: TGCGCCAGCGGGAGGACAGAAGAGACCCAGTACTTC
CDR3: CASGRTEETQYF
size: -
J: TRBJ2-5
D: -
V: TRBV5-1

DNA: TGCGCCAGCAGCCCTGGCAGCGGATACAATGAGCAGTTCTTC
CDR3: CASSPGSGYNEQFF
size: -
J: TRBJ2-1
D: -
V: TRBV5-1

DNA: TGTGCCAGCAGTTACCCGGAGGAGACCCAGTACTTC
CDR3: CASSYPEETQYF
size: -
J: TRBJ2-5
D: -
V: TRBV6-5

DNA: TGTGCCAGCAGCCCGATGCTTCAAGCCTTCTCAGGGAGAGAGACCCAGTACTTC
CDR3: CASSPMLQAFSGRETQYF
size: -
J: TRBJ2-5
D: -
V: TRBV11-2

DNA: TGCAGCGTGGATGGGACACCAACCGGGGAGCTGTTTTTT
CDR3: CSVDGTPTGELFF
size: -
J: TRBJ2-2
D: -
V: TRBV29-1

DNA: TGTGCCAGCACTCGAGGTGGAGTGTACGAGCAGTACTTC
CDR3: CASTRGGVYEQYF
size: -
J: TRBJ2-7
D: -
V: TRBV6-5

DNA: TGTGCCAGCTCACCGGGCGAGAGAGGCGTATACAATGAGCAGTTCTTC
CDR3: CASSPGERGVYNEQFF
size: -
J: TRBJ2-1
D: -
V: TRBV18

DNA: TGCGCCAGCAGCCAGCTCGGGGCCTACGAGCAGTACTTC
CDR3: CASSQLGAYEQYF
size: -
J: TRBJ2-7
D: -
V: TRBV4-1

DNA: TGTGCCAGCTCCCTGGCTGGAAACACCATATATTTT
CDR3: CASSLAGNTIYF
size: once
J: TRBJ1-3
D: -
V: TRBV11-2

DNA: TGTGCCATCAGTGAGGCCGGGTTGACCTCTGGAAACACCATATATTTT
CDR3: CAISEAGLTSGNTIYF
size: -
J: TRBJ1-3
D: -
V: TRBV10-3

DNA: TGTGCCAGCAGCATACGACTAGGCACAGATACGCAGTATTTT
CDR3: CASSIRLGTDTQYF
size: -
J: TRBJ2-3
D: -
V: TRBV9

DNA: TGTGCCAGCAGGACTTTCGGCGAGCAGTACTTC
CDR3: CASRTFGEQYF
size: -
J: TRBJ2-7
D: -
V: TRBV6-1

DNA: TGTGCCAGCAGCCCGTTCACAGGGGACACTGAAGCTTTCTTT
CDR3: CASSPFTGDTEAFF
size: -
J: TRBJ1-1
D: TRBD1
V: TRBV7-6

DNA: TGTGCCAGCAGCTTAGGACCCGGGACAGGTGGTAACTTC
CDR3: CASSLGPGTGGNF
size: -
J: TRBJ2-5
D: TRBD1
V: TRBV11-2

DNA: TGTGCCAGCAGCTACCCCCTGGGGCTAGCGGGAGACACAGATACGCAGTATTTT
CDR3: CASSYPLGLAGDTDTQYF
size: -
J: TRBJ2-3
D: TRBD2
V: TRBV11-2

DNA: TGTGCCACCAGCAGAGATCAGGGACAGGGCCGCTACGAGCAGTACTTC
CDR3: CATSRDQGQGRYEQYF
size: -
J: TRBJ2-7
D: TRBD1
V: TRBV15

DNA: TGTGCCAGCAGCTTGGACCCCGGTCGGGGAGAGGAGACCCAGTACTTC
CDR3: CASSLDPGRGEETQYF
size: -
J: TRBJ2-5
D: -
V: TRBV5-4

DNA: TGTGCCAGCAGCGCCCTACAGGGGACCAACACAGATACGCAGTATTTT
CDR3: CASSALQGTNTDTQYF
size: -
J: TRBJ2-3
D: TRBD1
V: TRBV9

DNA: TGTGCCAGCAGTGACCTAGCGGGAACGTACGAGCAGTACTTC
CDR3: CASSDLAGTYEQYF
size: -
J: TRBJ2-7
D: TRBD2
V: TRBV2

DNA: TGTGCCAGCAGCCTTTCCTCCCCCACAGATACGCAGTATTTT
CDR3: CASSLSSPTDTQYF
size: -
J: TRBJ2-3
D: -
V: TRBV9

DNA: TGCGCCAGCAGCTTGGGTTCGGGGGATGGGGATGGCTACACCTTC
CDR3: CASSLGSGDGDGYTF
size: few
J: TRBJ1-2
D: -
V: TRBV5-1

DNA: TGTGCCAGCAGTGGGACAGGCAATCAGCCCCAGCATTTT
CDR3: CASSGTGNQPQHF
size: -
J: TRBJ1-5
D: -
V: TRBV2

DNA: TGTGCCAGCAGTCGGGACAGGGTTACCGGGGAGCTGTTTTTT
CDR3: CASSRDRVTGELFF
size: -
J: TRBJ2-2
D: TRBD1
V: TRBV2